This is a list of T cell receptor beta chains from one sample in a study of T cell changes during pregnancy in multiple sclerosis. Measured with immunoSEQ multiplex PCR; TCRdb has only the in-frame clones, and not every one. Of around 96,000 clones in the sample, over 85% were seen once. The sample was peripheral blood, taken in the first trimester of pregnancy. These receptors were obtained from a female donor with multiple sclerosis, enrolled in a pregnancy study. The CDR3 runs from the conserved cysteine through the conserved F or W. Each record gives: D gene, clone size, J gene, V gene, CDR3 protein, CDR3 DNA. The D gene is left open where the match is weak. Not all rows give a size; the values are once, few, many and, for expanded clones, a class.

D: TRBD1; size: once; J: TRBJ1-2; V: TRBV2; CDR3: CASIGGDRPSGYGYTF; DNA: TGTGCCAGCATTGGGGGGGACAGGCCATCAGGCTATGGCTACACCTTC
D: .; size: .; J: TRBJ2-5; V: TRBV6-1; CDR3: CASSERGLGAQYF; DNA: TGTGCCAGCAGTGAAAGGGGGTTAGGGGCCCAGTACTTC
D: TRBD2; size: .; J: TRBJ2-1; V: TRBV6-6; CDR3: CASTRTSGENNEQFF; DNA: TGTGCCAGCACCAGGACTAGCGGGGAGAACAATGAGCAGTTCTTC
D: .; size: .; J: TRBJ1-5; V: TRBV19; CDR3: CASSKQDMGPNQPQHF; DNA: TGTGCCAGTAGTAAGCAAGACATGGGGCCCAATCAGCCCCAGCATTTT
D: TRBD2; size: .; J: TRBJ2-2; V: TRBV5-5; CDR3: CASSPISGADAGELFF; DNA: TGTGCCAGCAGCCCCATTAGCGGGGCTGACGCCGGGGAGCTGTTTTTT
D: .; size: .; J: TRBJ1-1; V: TRBV6-5; CDR3: CASSSQVNTEAFF; DNA: TGTGCCAGCAGCTCCCAGGTGAACACTGAAGCTTTCTTT
D: TRBD1; size: once; J: TRBJ2-7; V: TRBV19; CDR3: CASSMLDRGLEYEQYF; DNA: TGTGCCAGTAGTATGCTGGACAGGGGGTTAGAGTACGAGCAGTACTTC
D: .; size: .; J: TRBJ2-1; V: TRBV5-6; CDR3: CASSLVVEDEQFF; DNA: TGTGCCAGCAGCTTGGTGGTAGAGGATGAGCAGTTCTTC
D: .; size: .; J: TRBJ1-5; V: TRBV10-3; CDR3: CAISESGTANQPQHF; DNA: TGTGCCATCAGTGAGTCTGGTACAGCAAATCAGCCCCAGCATTTT
D: TRBD2; size: .; J: TRBJ2-7; V: TRBV27; CDR3: CASRHKDSGFAYEQYF; DNA: TGTGCCAGCAGACACAAAGATAGCGGGTTCGCCTACGAGCAGTACTTC
D: TRBD1; size: .; J: TRBJ1-1; V: TRBV13; CDR3: CASSQRQGVNTEAFF; DNA: TGTGCCAGCAGTCAACGACAGGGCGTGAACACTGAAGCTTTCTTT
D: TRBD1; size: .; J: TRBJ2-5; V: TRBV5-1; CDR3: CASSLAITGGIGETQYF; DNA: TGCGCCAGCAGCTTGGCCATTACAGGGGGAATAGGGGAGACCCAGTACTTC
D: TRBD1; size: .; J: TRBJ1-5; V: TRBV27; CDR3: CASSPLTGQGDQPQHF; DNA: TGTGCCAGCAGTCCACTAACAGGACAGGGTGATCAGCCCCAGCATTTT
D: .; size: few; J: TRBJ1-6; V: TRBV5-4; CDR3: CASSSPGSPLHF; DNA: TGTGCCAGCAGCTCCCCCGGTTCACCCCTCCACTTT
D: TRBD1; size: .; J: TRBJ1-4; V: TRBV6-5; CDR3: CASRQGSEKLFF; DNA: TGTGCCAGCAGACAGGGGAGTGAAAAACTGTTTTTT
D: TRBD1; size: .; J: TRBJ2-7; V: TRBV27; CDR3: CASSLFAGGFTYEQYF; DNA: TGTGCCAGCAGTTTATTTGCAGGGGGCTTTACCTACGAGCAGTACTTC
D: TRBD1; size: .; J: TRBJ1-1; V: TRBV19; CDR3: CASSIQFPGRGSSEAFF; DNA: TGTGCCAGTAGCATTCAATTCCCGGGCAGGGGGAGTTCTGAAGCTTTCTTT
D: .; size: .; J: TRBJ2-6; V: TRBV19; CDR3: CASSISLWGPGSGANVLTF; DNA: TGTGCCAGTAGTATCTCCCTCTGGGGCCCCGGCTCTGGGGCCAACGTCCTGACTTTC
D: TRBD1; size: .; J: TRBJ2-2; V: TRBV7-9; CDR3: CASSRDRYTGELFF; DNA: TGTGCCAGCAGCCGGGACAGATACACCGGGGAGCTGTTTTTT
D: .; size: .; J: TRBJ2-3; V: TRBV11-2; CDR3: CASSLTVSSTDTQYF; DNA: TGTGCCAGCAGCTTAACAGTTTCTAGCACAGATACGCAGTATTTT
D: TRBD2; size: .; J: TRBJ2-7; V: TRBV19; CDR3: CASSILAGYGEQYF; DNA: TGTGCCAGTAGTATACTAGCGGGGTATGGGGAGCAGTACTTC
D: .; size: .; J: TRBJ2-4; V: TRBV2; CDR3: CASTQEVKNIQYF; DNA: TGTGCCAGCACCCAAGAGGTCAAAAACATTCAGTACTTC
D: .; size: once; J: TRBJ2-2; V: TRBV6-1; CDR3: CASSDEGLRTGELFF; DNA: TGTGCCAGCAGTGACGAGGGACTTCGAACCGGGGAGCTGTTTTTT
D: .; size: .; J: TRBJ1-1; V: TRBV6-4; CDR3: CARLRTVNTEAFF; DNA: TGTGCCAGACTTCGGACAGTGAACACTGAAGCTTTCTTT
D: .; size: .; J: TRBJ2-3; V: TRBV4-1; CDR3: CASSPVGRRQDDTQYF; DNA: TGCGCCAGCAGCCCGGTGGGCAGGCGTCAGGATGATACGCAGTATTTT
D: .; size: .; J: TRBJ2-5; V: TRBV6-1; CDR3: CASSLGDSTQETQYF; DNA: TGTGCCAGCAGCCTTGGAGACAGCACTCAAGAGACCCAGTACTTC
D: .; size: .; J: TRBJ1-5; V: TRBV2; CDR3: CASRGEGHQYLNQPQHF; DNA: TGTGCCAGCAGGGGGGAGGGACACCAGTACCTTAATCAGCCCCAGCATTTT
D: TRBD1; size: .; J: TRBJ1-6; V: TRBV5-1; CDR3: CASSYPDRGNSPLHF; DNA: TGCGCCAGCAGCTACCCGGACAGGGGGAATTCACCCCTCCACTTT
D: .; size: .; J: TRBJ2-7; V: TRBV5-6; CDR3: CASAMNFYEQYF; DNA: TGTGCCAGCGCAATGAACTTCTACGAGCAGTACTTC
D: .; size: once; J: TRBJ2-2; V: TRBV7-2; CDR3: CASSPLGGVNTGELFF; DNA: TGTGCCAGCAGCCCATTGGGCGGGGTGAACACCGGGGAGCTGTTTTTT
D: .; size: .; J: TRBJ2-7; V: TRBV25-1; CDR3: CASSVGGWGEQYF; DNA: TGTGCCAGCAGTGTGGGGGGTTGGGGCGAGCAGTACTTC
D: .; size: .; J: TRBJ1-1; V: TRBV9; CDR3: CASSVGTELFSSEAFF; DNA: TGTGCCAGCAGCGTAGGGACAGAACTGTTTTCCTCTGAAGCTTTCTTT
D: TRBD1; size: .; J: TRBJ1-3; V: TRBV7-2; CDR3: CASSRDRAGNTIYF; DNA: TGTGCCAGCAGCCGGGACAGGGCAGGGAACACCATATATTTT
D: .; size: .; J: TRBJ1-2; V: TRBV4-1; CDR3: CASSQRQDSSYGYTF; DNA: TGCGCCAGCAGCCAGCGTCAGGACAGTAGCTATGGCTACACCTTC
D: .; size: .; J: TRBJ2-3; V: TRBV7-9; CDR3: CASSPIFRRGRRNTQYF; DNA: TGTGCCAGCAGCCCCATTTTTAGGCGGGGGCGTCGGAATACGCAGTATTTT
D: .; size: .; J: TRBJ2-3; V: TRBV5-1; CDR3: CASSLKRTQYF; DNA: TGCGCCAGCAGCTTGAAACGGACGCAGTATTTT
D: .; size: .; J: TRBJ1-2; V: TRBV5-4; CDR3: CASSLVELGYGYTF; DNA: TGTGCCAGCAGCTTGGTAGAGCTCGGCTATGGCTACACCTTC
D: .; size: few; J: TRBJ1-1; V: TRBV7-9; CDR3: CASSLFSDTEAFF; DNA: TGTGCCAGCAGCTTATTTTCCGACACTGAAGCTTTCTTT
D: .; size: .; J: TRBJ1-5; V: TRBV7-9; CDR3: CASSLGTASNQPQHF; DNA: TGTGCCAGCAGCTTAGGGACAGCCAGCAATCAGCCCCAGCATTTT
D: TRBD1; size: .; J: TRBJ1-2; V: TRBV30; CDR3: CAWSLAGQGLLSYGYTF; DNA: TGTGCCTGGAGTCTGGCGGGACAGGGGTTACTAAGCTATGGCTACACCTTC
D: .; size: .; J: TRBJ1-3; V: TRBV2; CDR3: CASSLDSGNTIYF; DNA: TGTGCCAGCAGTTTAGACTCTGGAAACACCATATATTTT
D: TRBD1; size: .; J: TRBJ2-2; V: TRBV2; CDR3: CASSLTPGQGLNTGELFF; DNA: TGTGCCAGCAGCCTAACCCCGGGACAGGGATTGAACACCGGGGAGCTGTTTTTT
D: .; size: few; J: TRBJ1-2; V: TRBV7-9; CDR3: CASSLMGTGPGGNYGYTF; DNA: TGTGCCAGCAGCTTAATGGGAACAGGACCGGGAGGTAACTATGGCTACACCTTC
D: .; size: .; J: TRBJ1-5; V: TRBV19; CDR3: CASTNPGRRGPQHF; DNA: TGTGCCAGTACTAACCCCGGACGCCGGGGGCCCCAGCATTTT
D: .; size: .; J: TRBJ1-1; V: TRBV19; CDR3: CASSFPGRTEAFF; DNA: TGTGCCAGTAGTTTCCCAGGGAGGACTGAAGCTTTCTTT
D: TRBD1; size: .; J: TRBJ1-4; V: TRBV5-4; CDR3: CASSIRQGSGEKLFF; DNA: TGTGCCAGCAGCATACGACAGGGGAGCGGAGAAAAACTGTTTTTT